This T cell receptor (beta chain) was captured by sequencing in a study of response to subunit inactivated influenza vaccine. This clonotype was picked up a small number of times. V lost 1 base and J lost 9; bases outside the gene matches: 10. The CDR3 is made up of 16 amino acids. Germline V gene data show CDR1 as MGHDK and CDR2 as SYGVNS. Via MiXCR, TCRdb re-called the RT-PCR reads, giving one row per CDR3 protein. In the table there are a few hundred thousand distinct CDR3 sequences, around 13% of which are singletons. The chain combines TRBV25-1 with TRBJ2-1; 9 positions agree with TRBD2. This sample comprised PBMCs from blood, obtained 11 to 12 days after vaccination. This clonotype originated in a man aged 50 or older who received an inactivated influenza vaccine. CDR3 nucleotide sequence: TGTGCCAGCAGTGAATTGGGGTCTAGCGGGAATCTTGAGCAGTTCTTC. Translating gives CASSELGSSGNLEQFF.